A selection of T cell receptor beta chains follows, all from one sample in a study of blood T cells in healthy people across ages. TCRdb reanalysed the 5' RACE reads using MiXCR and keeps one entry per CDR3 protein. In the table there are roughly 730,000 distinct CDR3 sequences, roughly three fifths of which are singletons. Material for sequencing was blood. The receptors shown here come from a middle-aged man in good health. The CDR3 runs from the conserved cysteine through the conserved F or W. D genes are given only for firm matches. Not every row has a clone size; where given, it reads once, few, many or a size class.

TRBJ2-1 | . | TRBD2 | TRBV11-3 | 14 | CASSARAGGWEQFF | TGTGCCAGCAGCGCCCGAGCGGGAGGTTGGGAGCAGTTCTTC
TRBJ2-3 | . | . | TRBV5-1 | 14 | CASSWATDTDTQYF | TGCGCCAGCAGCTGGGCGACCGACACAGATACGCAGTATTTT
TRBJ2-1 | . | TRBD1 | TRBV6-5 | 14 | CASSYEGAVSEQFF | TGTGCCAGCAGTTACGAGGGGGCTGTAAGTGAGCAGTTCTTC
TRBJ2-6 | few | . | TRBV20-1 | 17 | CSARSSAADSGANVLTF | TGCAGTGCTAGAAGCAGTGCAGCGGACTCTGGGGCCAACGTCCTGACTTTC
TRBJ2-1 | . | TRBD1 | TRBV29-1 | 18 | CSGLRDRGTINSYNEQFF | TGCAGCGGACTCCGGGACAGGGGGACCATTAACTCCTACAATGAGCAGTTCTTC
TRBJ2-5 | . | TRBD1 | TRBV3-1 | 14 | CASSRRDSQETQYF | TGTGCCAGCAGCCGCCGGGACAGCCAAGAGACCCAGTACTTC
TRBJ1-1 | once | . | TRBV6-6 | 14 | CASSYQATNTEAFF | TGTGCCAGCAGTTACCAGGCTACGAACACTGAAGCTTTCTTT
TRBJ2-1 | few | TRBD1 | TRBV11-2 | 14 | CASSLDRGRIIQFF | TGTGCCAGCAGCCTCGACAGGGGGCGCATAATACAGTTCTTC
TRBJ1-1 | . | . | TRBV29-1 | 13 | CSVATGLDTEAFF | TGCAGCGTAGCAACAGGGCTGGACACTGAAGCTTTCTTT
TRBJ2-7 | once | . | TRBV5-1 | 14 | CASSHGTLTYEQYF | TGCGCCAGCAGCCACGGGACCTTAACCTACGAGCAGTACTTC
TRBJ2-3 | . | TRBD2 | TRBV29-1 | 13 | CSDRLAMIDTQYF | TGCAGCGATAGACTAGCTATGATAGATACGCAGTATTTT
TRBJ1-6 | once | . | TRBV2 | 14 | CASRGGQLNSPLHF | TGTGCCAGCAGGGGAGGACAGCTAAATTCACCCCTCCACTTT
TRBJ2-1 | . | . | TRBV28 | 12 | CASVGVNNEQFF | TGTGCCAGCGTTGGGGTTAACAATGAGCAGTTCTTC
TRBJ2-1 | . | . | TRBV7-3 | 16 | CASSPRPGRGYNEQFF | TGTGCCAGCAGCCCCCGTCCGGGTCGGGGCTACAATGAGCAGTTCTTC
TRBJ1-2 | . | . | TRBV3-1 | 18 | CASSQNFGGAVSSYGYTF | TGTGCCAGCAGCCAAAATTTTGGAGGGGCCGTCAGTTCGTATGGCTACACCTTC